This T cell receptor (beta chain) originates from a study of blood T cells in healthy people across ages. This clonotype was observed a single time. With a J-beta primer mix and a sample-barcoded 5' primer, a second PCR ran roughly 6 to 11 cycles. TCRdb re-called the 5' RACE reads with MiXCR, one entry per CDR3 protein. The table lists under 750,000 distinct CDR3 sequences, 45% to 55% of them singletons, with roughly 24% in the top ten. This TCR was sampled from a man older than 75 in good health. The sequenced material came from blood.

This CDR3 reads CAINPGLTYNEQFF. The CDR3 DNA sequence: TGTGCCATCAACCCGGGACTAACCTACAATGAGCAGTTCTTC. This chain uses TRBV10-3 with TRBJ2-1; 7 nucleotides line up with TRBD2. With V trimmed by 7 bases and J by 2 bases, 5 bases remained unmatched. The CDR3 contains 14 residues. Per the germline V gene, CDR1 is ENHRY and CDR2 is SYGVKD.